Sequencing of this T cell receptor (beta chain) was carried out in a study of breast tumors, draining lymph nodes, adjacent tissues. The study's findings and limits: Tumor TCR diversity was below lymph nodes but above nontumor tissue. That most tumor T cells come from lymph nodes remained unproven. Luminal-like breast cancer showed significantly greater tumor-nontumor repertoire similarity than basal-like breast cancer did. Findings are consistent with lymph node origin and intratumoral expansion of most tumor T cells.

TCRdb processed the multiplex PCR reads anew with MiXCR; each CDR3 protein has one entry. The table includes about 220,000 distinct CDR3 sequences, under 35% detected once. The lymph nodes were axillary draining lymph nodes from breast cancer patients. Germline CDR1 reads SGDLS; CDR2 reads YYNGEE. Trimming at V came to 7 bases and at J to 5 bases, leaving 3 bases not matched to a gene. The CDR3 totals 13 residues. This clonotype occurred a few times. Its antigen is unknown. The V gene is TRBV9, the J gene TRBJ1-5; 10 positions match TRBD1. The source is a female donor with breast cancer. Some clones in this sample may be carry-over from other donors' samples. Sample: axillary lymph node tissue. The CDR3 loop is CASAGTGDQPQHF. In nucleotides, the CDR3 is TGTGCCAGCGCCGGGACAGGGGATCAGCCCCAGCATTTT.